This is a list of T cell receptor beta chains from one sample in a study of T cell responses to AZD1222 COVID-19 vaccine. The data were produced by immunoSEQ multiplex PCR, yet TCRdb's version contains in-frame clones alone and is incomplete. The sample consists of approximately 67,000 clones, 70% to 90% of them appearing once. The sequences come from peripheral blood, collected on day 0 of AZD1222 vaccination. The receptors were gathered from an adult in good health. The CDR3 runs from the conserved cysteine through the conserved F or W. Fields, in order: clone size, D gene, J gene, V gene, CDR3 protein, CDR3 DNA. A D gene is named only where the DNA matches it firmly. Clone size is stated in some rows and not others, as once, few, many or a class when expanded.

clone size: NA; D gene: NA; J gene: TRBJ2-7; V gene: TRBV5-1; CDR3 protein: CASSYLFRESNDEQYF; CDR3 DNA: TGCGCCAGCAGCTATTTATTCAGGGAATCAAACGACGAGCAGTACTTC
clone size: NA; D gene: TRBD2; J gene: TRBJ2-1; V gene: TRBV20-1; CDR3 protein: CSASERGGTYNEQFF; CDR3 DNA: TGCAGTGCTAGTGAGCGGGGGGGAACCTACAATGAGCAGTTCTTC
clone size: NA; D gene: TRBD1; J gene: TRBJ2-1; V gene: TRBV7-3; CDR3 protein: CASSTGGIYNEQFF; CDR3 DNA: TGTGCCAGCAGTACAGGGGGCATTTACAATGAGCAGTTCTTC
clone size: NA; D gene: NA; J gene: TRBJ1-4; V gene: TRBV6-1; CDR3 protein: CASSDAGVTNEKLFF; CDR3 DNA: TGTGCCAGCAGTGACGCCGGAGTAACTAATGAAAAACTGTTTTTT
clone size: once; D gene: NA; J gene: TRBJ2-1; V gene: TRBV19; CDR3 protein: CASSSEGSYNEQFF; CDR3 DNA: TGTGCCAGTAGTAGTGAGGGCTCCTACAATGAGCAGTTCTTC
clone size: NA; D gene: NA; J gene: TRBJ1-3; V gene: TRBV2; CDR3 protein: CASSEALGESSGNTIYF; CDR3 DNA: TGTGCCAGCAGTGAAGCGCTTGGGGAAAGCTCTGGAAACACCATATATTTT
clone size: NA; D gene: NA; J gene: TRBJ1-5; V gene: TRBV2; CDR3 protein: CASAGTFNQPQHF; CDR3 DNA: TGTGCCAGCGCCGGGACCTTCAATCAGCCCCAGCATTTT
clone size: few; D gene: TRBD1; J gene: TRBJ1-4; V gene: TRBV25-1; CDR3 protein: CASSELIQGASEKLFF; CDR3 DNA: TGTGCCAGCAGTGAATTAATACAGGGGGCTAGTGAAAAACTGTTTTTT
clone size: few; D gene: TRBD1; J gene: TRBJ1-3; V gene: TRBV5-1; CDR3 protein: CASSLAGTGAGNTIYF; CDR3 DNA: TGCGCCAGCAGCTTGGCCGGGACAGGGGCTGGAAACACCATATATTTT
clone size: few; D gene: NA; J gene: TRBJ2-2; V gene: TRBV28; CDR3 protein: CASRTGAVNGELFF; CDR3 DNA: TGTGCCAGCAGAACGGGGGCGGTGAACGGGGAGCTGTTTTTT
clone size: NA; D gene: NA; J gene: TRBJ1-1; V gene: TRBV30; CDR3 protein: CAGERPSEAFF; CDR3 DNA: TGTGCCGGGGAACGACCGAGTGAAGCTTTCTTT
clone size: NA; D gene: NA; J gene: TRBJ1-1; V gene: TRBV7-7; CDR3 protein: CASSFGVDTEAFF; CDR3 DNA: TGTGCCAGCAGCTTTGGGGTTGACACTGAAGCTTTCTTT
clone size: NA; D gene: NA; J gene: TRBJ1-1; V gene: TRBV2; CDR3 protein: CASRRGMNTEAFF; CDR3 DNA: TGTGCCAGCAGGAGGGGGATGAACACTGAAGCTTTCTTT
clone size: NA; D gene: NA; J gene: TRBJ2-3; V gene: TRBV19; CDR3 protein: CASSIGPESTDTQYF; CDR3 DNA: TGTGCCAGTAGTATAGGCCCAGAGAGCACAGATACGCAGTATTTT
clone size: NA; D gene: NA; J gene: TRBJ1-2; V gene: TRBV5-1; CDR3 protein: CASSGGSSGNSDNYGYTF; CDR3 DNA: TGCGCCAGCAGCGGGGGGTCCTCGGGGAACTCCGATAACTATGGCTACACCTTC
clone size: NA; D gene: TRBD1; J gene: TRBJ1-1; V gene: TRBV9; CDR3 protein: CASSFGTGGEAFF; CDR3 DNA: TGTGCCAGCAGCTTCGGGACAGGGGGTGAAGCTTTCTTT
clone size: NA; D gene: NA; J gene: TRBJ2-1; V gene: TRBV3-1/TRBV3-2; CDR3 protein: CASSRAVAAYNEQFF; CDR3 DNA: TGTGCCAGCAGCCGGGCGGTAGCGGCCTACAATGAGCAGTTCTTC
clone size: NA; D gene: TRBD2; J gene: TRBJ2-7; V gene: TRBV18; CDR3 protein: CASNPSGAGGLREQYF; CDR3 DNA: TGTGCCAGCAACCCAAGCGGGGCGGGGGGCCTCCGGGAGCAGTACTTC
clone size: NA; D gene: NA; J gene: TRBJ2-1; V gene: TRBV5-1; CDR3 protein: CASSLSQNNEQFF; CDR3 DNA: TGCGCCAGCAGCTTATCGCAGAACAATGAGCAGTTCTTC
clone size: once; D gene: NA; J gene: TRBJ2-7; V gene: TRBV12-3/TRBV12-4; CDR3 protein: CASSPGPDGEQYF; CDR3 DNA: TGTGCCAGCAGTCCAGGCCCCGATGGCGAGCAGTACTTC
clone size: NA; D gene: NA; J gene: TRBJ2-4; V gene: TRBV7-2; CDR3 protein: CASSLVANAKNIQYF; CDR3 DNA: TGTGCCAGCAGCTTAGTAGCAAATGCCAAAAACATTCAGTACTTC
clone size: NA; D gene: TRBD2; J gene: TRBJ2-5; V gene: TRBV5-1; CDR3 protein: CASSLTSGEGETQYF; CDR3 DNA: TGCGCCAGCAGCTTGACTAGCGGGGAGGGGGAGACCCAGTACTTC
clone size: NA; D gene: TRBD1; J gene: TRBJ2-2; V gene: TRBV7-2; CDR3 protein: CASRNPGQGSSGELFF; CDR3 DNA: TGTGCCAGCAGAAACCCCGGACAGGGATCTTCCGGGGAGCTGTTTTTT
clone size: NA; D gene: TRBD2; J gene: TRBJ2-1; V gene: TRBV7-9; CDR3 protein: CASSPGTSGYNEQFF; CDR3 DNA: TGTGCCAGCAGCCCCGGGACTAGCGGTTACAATGAGCAGTTCTTC
clone size: NA; D gene: TRBD2; J gene: TRBJ2-7; V gene: TRBV6-5; CDR3 protein: CASTRLAGTYEQYF; CDR3 DNA: TGTGCCAGCACCCGACTAGCGGGCACCTACGAGCAGTACTTC
clone size: NA; D gene: NA; J gene: TRBJ2-2; V gene: TRBV6-5; CDR3 protein: CASSYGRTDTGELFF; CDR3 DNA: TGTGCCAGCAGTTACGGGAGAACCGATACCGGGGAGCTGTTTTTT
clone size: NA; D gene: NA; J gene: TRBJ1-1; V gene: TRBV19; CDR3 protein: CASSIVNTEAFF; CDR3 DNA: TGTGCCAGTAGTATAGTAAACACTGAAGCTTTCTTT
clone size: NA; D gene: NA; J gene: TRBJ1-2; V gene: TRBV9; CDR3 protein: CASSVGEGQEPSWGYTF; CDR3 DNA: TGTGCCAGCAGCGTAGGGGAGGGGCAGGAACCGTCTTGGGGCTACACCTTC
clone size: NA; D gene: TRBD1; J gene: TRBJ1-1; V gene: TRBV28; CDR3 protein: CASRGQGNTEAFF; CDR3 DNA: TGTGCCAGCAGGGGACAGGGGAACACTGAAGCTTTCTTT
clone size: NA; D gene: TRBD1; J gene: TRBJ2-1; V gene: TRBV24-1; CDR3 protein: CATSEPKTGGSYNEQFF; CDR3 DNA: TGTGCCACCAGTGAGCCGAAGACAGGGGGCTCCTACAATGAGCAGTTCTTC
clone size: NA; D gene: NA; J gene: TRBJ2-1; V gene: TRBV6-5; CDR3 protein: CASRQGEQFF; CDR3 DNA: TGTGCCAGCAGACAGGGAGAGCAGTTCTTC
clone size: NA; D gene: NA; J gene: TRBJ2-7; V gene: TRBV28; CDR3 protein: CASSPDGFHEQYF; CDR3 DNA: TGTGCCAGCAGTCCTGACGGTTTTCACGAGCAGTACTTC
clone size: NA; D gene: NA; J gene: TRBJ2-3; V gene: TRBV4-1; CDR3 protein: CASSQDSPADTQYF; CDR3 DNA: TGCGCCAGCAGCCAAGATTCACCTGCAGATACGCAGTATTTT
clone size: NA; D gene: TRBD1; J gene: TRBJ2-2; V gene: TRBV18; CDR3 protein: CASSPRPGQGAGELFF; CDR3 DNA: TGTGCCAGCTCACCGAGACCGGGACAGGGGGCCGGGGAGCTGTTTTTT
clone size: NA; D gene: NA; J gene: TRBJ1-4; V gene: TRBV5-8; CDR3 protein: CASSLVQGGNEKLFF; CDR3 DNA: TGTGCCAGCAGCTTGGTTCAGGGCGGTAATGAAAAACTGTTTTTT
clone size: NA; D gene: NA; J gene: TRBJ1-1; V gene: TRBV18; CDR3 protein: CASSQPQGMNTEAFF; CDR3 DNA: TGTGCCAGCTCACAACCACAGGGCATGAACACTGAAGCTTTCTTT
clone size: NA; D gene: NA; J gene: TRBJ1-4; V gene: TRBV29-1; CDR3 protein: CSVEVLTDATNEKLFF; CDR3 DNA: TGCAGCGTTGAGGTACTGACGGATGCAACTAATGAAAAACTGTTTTTT
clone size: NA; D gene: NA; J gene: TRBJ1-5; V gene: TRBV19; CDR3 protein: CASSIGVSGNQPQHF; CDR3 DNA: TGTGCCAGTAGTATAGGGGTTTCGGGCAATCAGCCCCAGCATTTT
clone size: NA; D gene: TRBD1; J gene: TRBJ1-1; V gene: TRBV3-1/TRBV3-2; CDR3 protein: CASRRTGAGGTEAFF; CDR3 DNA: TGTGCCAGCAGACGCACAGGGGCCGGGGGCACTGAAGCTTTCTTT
clone size: few; D gene: NA; J gene: TRBJ2-1; V gene: TRBV7-3; CDR3 protein: CASSQSPDGEQFF; CDR3 DNA: TGTGCCAGCAGCCAAAGCCCGGACGGTGAGCAGTTCTTC
clone size: NA; D gene: NA; J gene: TRBJ2-7; V gene: TRBV11-2; CDR3 protein: CASSLLGMVYEQYF; CDR3 DNA: TGTGCCAGCAGCTTACTAGGGATGGTCTACGAGCAGTACTTC
clone size: NA; D gene: NA; J gene: TRBJ2-1; V gene: TRBV29-1; CDR3 protein: CSAPGQVNNEQFF; CDR3 DNA: TGCAGCGCTCCAGGGCAGGTAAACAATGAGCAGTTCTTC
clone size: once; D gene: TRBD2; J gene: TRBJ2-3; V gene: TRBV14; CDR3 protein: CASSQALGLAGDTQYF; CDR3 DNA: TGTGCCAGCAGCCAAGCCCTGGGACTAGCAGGAGATACGCAGTATTTT
clone size: NA; D gene: TRBD1; J gene: TRBJ1-1; V gene: TRBV24-1; CDR3 protein: CASAQGARTEAFF; CDR3 DNA: TGTGCCTCCGCCCAGGGGGCGCGGACTGAAGCTTTCTTT
clone size: once; D gene: TRBD1; J gene: TRBJ1-2; V gene: TRBV28; CDR3 protein: CARSTRGPTNYGYTF; CDR3 DNA: TGTGCCAGGTCTACTAGGGGGCCTACTAACTATGGCTACACCTTC
clone size: NA; D gene: NA; J gene: TRBJ1-6; V gene: TRBV4-2; CDR3 protein: CASSLNLRTVDSPLHF; CDR3 DNA: TGTGCCAGCAGCCTCAACCTCAGGACAGTCGATTCACCCCTCCACTTT
clone size: NA; D gene: TRBD2; J gene: TRBJ2-7; V gene: TRBV9; CDR3 protein: CASSLTSATTYEQYF; CDR3 DNA: TGTGCCAGCAGCCTGACTAGCGCGACTACCTACGAGCAGTACTTC
clone size: NA; D gene: NA; J gene: TRBJ1-2; V gene: TRBV27; CDR3 protein: CASSLYQGVGYTF; CDR3 DNA: TGTGCCAGCAGTTTATATCAGGGCGTGGGCTACACCTTC
clone size: NA; D gene: TRBD1; J gene: TRBJ1-4; V gene: TRBV18; CDR3 protein: CASSEDRGLNEKLFF; CDR3 DNA: TGTGCCAGCTCAGAAGACAGGGGATTGAATGAAAAACTGTTTTTT
clone size: NA; D gene: TRBD1; J gene: TRBJ1-2; V gene: TRBV6-2/TRBV6-3; CDR3 protein: CASRRDSPNGYTF; CDR3 DNA: TGTGCCAGCCGCCGGGACAGTCCAAATGGCTACACCTTC
clone size: NA; D gene: TRBD1; J gene: TRBJ1-2; V gene: TRBV19; CDR3 protein: CASSRQGFYGYTF; CDR3 DNA: TGTGCCAGTAGTCGACAGGGTTTCTATGGCTACACCTTC
clone size: NA; D gene: TRBD2; J gene: TRBJ2-5; V gene: TRBV13; CDR3 protein: CASSTGLAGYSQETQYF; CDR3 DNA: TGTGCCAGCAGCACCGGACTAGCGGGGTATTCCCAAGAGACCCAGTACTTC
clone size: NA; D gene: NA; J gene: TRBJ1-4; V gene: TRBV11-2; CDR3 protein: CASSYQASREEKLFF; CDR3 DNA: TGTGCCAGCAGCTATCAAGCCTCGAGGGAGGAAAAACTGTTTTTT
clone size: NA; D gene: NA; J gene: TRBJ2-7; V gene: TRBV2; CDR3 protein: CASRTGTYSYEQYF; CDR3 DNA: TGTGCCAGCAGAACCGGGACTTACTCCTACGAGCAGTACTTC